The subject of this entry is one T cell receptor (beta chain). Antigen: not known. The junction departs from germline at one end; a sequencing error may be responsible. The CDR3 sequence is 17 residues long. CDR1 is SNHLY, CDR2 FYNNEI, per germline. The source of the sample is a study of blood T cells in healthy people across ages. Overall study findings and caveats: Higher diversity and more naive CD4+ cells were features of long-lived donors, compared to aged donors.

Then a second PCR, running roughly 7 to 11 cycles, was carried out with a sample-barcoded 5' primer and a J-beta primer mix. TCRdb called the 5' RACE reads again in MiXCR, with one record for every CDR3 protein. Counted here are some 700,000 distinct CDR3 sequences, more than 40% occurring once; the ten biggest clones make up 20% to 25%. The sample providers were healthy Caucasian people from Russia, aged roughly 6 to 95. Each of the donors had ten milliliters of peripheral blood drawn into EDTA-treated Vacutainer tubes. The origin of this receptor is a woman in her fifties or sixties in good health. The chain carries TRBV2 and TRBJ2-7, with 11 bases aligning to TRBD1. The J call is doubtful: the DNA matches TRBJ2-5 better. Sequencing was carried out using blood. CDR3 protein: CVSSEARTGGFRETQYF. For the CDR3, the DNA is TGTGTCAGCAGTGAAGCCCGGACAGGGGGCTTCAGGGAGACCCAGTACTTC.